This passage covers 4 T cell receptor beta chains from one sample sequenced in a study of monozygotic twins with inflammatory bowel disease. TCRdb re-analyzed the 5' RACE reads; it lists each CDR3 protein once, without DNA. In total, the table holds some 200,000 distinct CDR3 sequences. Sequencing input: blood. These receptors originate from a human donor with ulcerative colitis or Crohn's disease, or a healthy co-twin of an affected twin (not recorded which).

This chain uses TRBV7-2 with TRBJ2-7; absent DNA, TCRdb's TRBD2 call cannot be checked. This CDR3 has 15 residues. CDR1 is SGHTA, CDR2 FQGNSA, per germline. The chain's CDR3 is CASSLAPGLAYEQYF.

The chain has TRBV7-2 and TRBJ1-2; with no DNA, the TCRdb D assignment of TRBD1 cannot be verified. The CDR3 runs to 15 residues. Germline CDR1 and CDR2: SGHTA and FQGNSA. The chain's CDR3 is CASSLEGDRGLGYTF.

The chain employs TRBV6-2 or TRBV6-3 and TRBJ2-5; the TCRdb D gene call, TRBD1, has no DNA to confirm it. The germline gives CDR1 MNHEY, CDR2 SVGEGT. The CDR3 covers 16 residues. This chain's CDR3 is CASSYTWLGAQETQYF.

The chain joins TRBV30 to TRBJ2-7; lacking DNA, the TRBD1 call made by TCRdb goes unchecked. There are 14 residues in the CDR3. Germline CDR1 is GTSNPN and CDR2 is SVGIG (reference sequence). The CDR3: CAWSAGGTSYEQYF.